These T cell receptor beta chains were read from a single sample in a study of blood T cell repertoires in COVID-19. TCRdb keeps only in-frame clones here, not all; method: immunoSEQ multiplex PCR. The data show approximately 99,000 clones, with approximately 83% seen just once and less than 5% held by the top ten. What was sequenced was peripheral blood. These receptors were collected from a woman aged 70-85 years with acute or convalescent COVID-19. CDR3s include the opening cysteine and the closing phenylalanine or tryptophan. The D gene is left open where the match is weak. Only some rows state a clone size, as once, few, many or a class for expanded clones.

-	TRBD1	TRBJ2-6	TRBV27	TGTGCCAGCAGTTTCCGGACAGGGGGCACGGGGGCCAACGTCCTGACTTTC	CASSFRTGGTGANVLTF
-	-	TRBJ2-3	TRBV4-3	TGCGCCAGCAGCCAATCGGGGACAGATACGCAGTATTTT	CASSQSGTDTQYF
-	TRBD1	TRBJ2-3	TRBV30	TGTGCCTGGAGTGTATCAGACAGGGGCACAGATACGCAGTATTTT	CAWSVSDRGTDTQYF
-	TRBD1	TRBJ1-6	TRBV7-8	TGTGCCAGCAGCTTTTCACAGGGGGCGACCTATAATTCACCCCTCCACTTT	CASSFSQGATYNSPLHF
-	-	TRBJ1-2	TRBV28	TGTGCCAGCAGAGGAAACAGGGAGAACTTAGGCTACACCTTC	CASRGNRENLGYTF
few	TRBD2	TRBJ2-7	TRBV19	TGTGCCAGTAGTATGACGCTAGCGGGAGGGCCCATCTACGAGCAGTACTTC	CASSMTLAGGPIYEQYF
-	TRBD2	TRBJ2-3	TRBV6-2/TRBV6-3	TGTGCCAGCAGTTACTCTTCCGCGGGGGACCTCACAGATACGCAGTATTTT	CASSYSSAGDLTDTQYF
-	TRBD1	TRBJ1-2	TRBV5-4	TGTGCCAGCAGCCCCGACAGGGAAGCTAACTATGGCTACACCTTC	CASSPDREANYGYTF
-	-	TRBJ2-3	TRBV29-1	TGCAGCGTTGAAGAGCTAGCCCGCACAGATACGCAGTATTTT	CSVEELARTDTQYF
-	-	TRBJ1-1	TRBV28	TGTGCCAGCAGACTTTTCACTGAAGCTTTCTTT	CASRLFTEAFF
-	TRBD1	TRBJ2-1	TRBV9	TGTGCCAGCAGTTTTAGACAGGGCCAATACAATGAGCAGTTCTTC	CASSFRQGQYNEQFF
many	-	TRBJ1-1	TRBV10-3	TGTGCCATCAGCGGAGGCTTCGGGGGATATAGGGAAGCTTTCTTT	CAISGGFGGYREAFF
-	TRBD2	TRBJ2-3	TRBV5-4	TGTGCCAGCAGCTTGGAACTAGCGGGAGGTCATACGCAGTATTTT	CASSLELAGGHTQYF
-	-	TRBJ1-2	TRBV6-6	TGTGCCAGCAGTTTACGGGATGGCTACACCTTC	CASSLRDGYTF
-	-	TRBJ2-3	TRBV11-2	TGTGCCAGCAGCCGAGGGGTACGGGAGACGGGGGATACGCAGTATTTT	CASSRGVRETGDTQYF
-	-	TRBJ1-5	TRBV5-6	TGTGCCAGCAGCTTGGGTCCAGGGGGCAATCAGCCCCAGCATTTT	CASSLGPGGNQPQHF
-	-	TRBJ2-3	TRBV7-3	TGTGCCAGCAGCCTCCAGGGAGATACGCAGTATTTT	CASSLQGDTQYF
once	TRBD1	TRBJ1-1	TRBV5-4	TGTGCCAGCAGCCCCGGACAGGACTCTGAAGCTTTCTTT	CASSPGQDSEAFF
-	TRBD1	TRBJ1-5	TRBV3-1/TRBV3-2	TGTGCCAGCAGCCAGCAAGGGACAGTCCCCAACAATCAGCCCCAGCATTTT	CASSQQGTVPNNQPQHF
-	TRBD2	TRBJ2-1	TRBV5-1	TGCGCCAGCAGCTGGATAGCGGGTGTGAATGAGCAGTTCTTC	CASSWIAGVNEQFF
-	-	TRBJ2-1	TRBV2	TGTGCCAGCAGTAGTATGGGGGGTTCCTACAATGAGCAGTTCTTC	CASSSMGGSYNEQFF
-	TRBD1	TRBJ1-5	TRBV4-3	TGCGCCAGCAGCCAGGTTCACCAGGGGGCTAGGAAGCCCCAGCATTTT	CASSQVHQGARKPQHF
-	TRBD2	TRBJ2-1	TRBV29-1	TGCAGCGTTAGTAGCGGGGGGCCGAACAATGAGCAGTTCTTC	CSVSSGGPNNEQFF
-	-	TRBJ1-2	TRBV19	TGTGCCAGTAGTATCCGGGGGGAGTATGGCTACACCTTC	CASSIRGEYGYTF
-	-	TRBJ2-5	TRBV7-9	TGTGCCAGCAGCTTTCCCCCCCGGGAGACCCAGTACTTC	CASSFPPRETQYF
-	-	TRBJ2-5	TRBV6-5	TGTGCCAGCAGTTCTCCGGGGTTCCAAGAGACCCAGTACTTC	CASSSPGFQETQYF
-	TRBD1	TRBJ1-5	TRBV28	TGTGCCGTACGGACAGGGGGCTTTTATAGCAATCAGCCCCAGCATTTT	CAVRTGGFYSNQPQHF
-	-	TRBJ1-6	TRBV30	TGTGCCTGGAGTGGCCGGGGGGGATACTCACCCCTCCACTTT	CAWSGRGGYSPLHF
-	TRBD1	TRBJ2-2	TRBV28	TGTGCCAGCAGCCGACAGGGGGCCAGCGGGGAGCTGTTTTTT	CASSRQGASGELFF
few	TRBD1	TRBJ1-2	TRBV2	TGTGCCAGCAGCCCGGGACAGGGCTTTTCTGGCTACACCTTC	CASSPGQGFSGYTF
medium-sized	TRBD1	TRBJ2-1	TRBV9	TGTGCCAGCAGCGACAGGGACAGGGGTGAATACAATGAGCAGTTCTTC	CASSDRDRGEYNEQFF
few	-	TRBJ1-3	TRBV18	TGTGCCAGCTCACCCAGGGGTTCTGGAAACACCATATATTTT	CASSPRGSGNTIYF
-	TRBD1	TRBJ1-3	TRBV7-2	TGTGCCAGCAGCTTAAGACAGGGGGCGGTTGGAAACACCATATATTTT	CASSLRQGAVGNTIYF